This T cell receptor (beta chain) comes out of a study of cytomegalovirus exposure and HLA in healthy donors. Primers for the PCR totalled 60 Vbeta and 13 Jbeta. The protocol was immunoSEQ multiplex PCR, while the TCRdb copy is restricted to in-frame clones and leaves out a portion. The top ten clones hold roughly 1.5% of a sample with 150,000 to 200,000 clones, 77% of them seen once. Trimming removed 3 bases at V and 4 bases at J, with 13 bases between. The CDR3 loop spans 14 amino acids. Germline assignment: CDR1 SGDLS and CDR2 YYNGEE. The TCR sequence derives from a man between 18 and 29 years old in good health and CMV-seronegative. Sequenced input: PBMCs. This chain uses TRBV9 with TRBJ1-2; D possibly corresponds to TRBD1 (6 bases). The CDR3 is CASSAGTSTYGYTF. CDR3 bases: TGTGCCAGCAGCGCGGGGACATCTACCTATGGCTACACCTTC. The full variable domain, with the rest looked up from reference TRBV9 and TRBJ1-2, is DSGVTQTPKHLITATGQRVTLRCSPRSGDLSVYWYQQSLDQGLQFLIQYYNGEERAKGNILERFSAQQFPDLHSELNLSSLELGDSALYFCASSAGTSTYGYTFGSGTRLTVV.